These T cell receptor beta chains were read from a single sample in a study of blood T cell repertoires in COVID-19. TCRdb's copy holds only in-frame clones and misses some; the assay was immunoSEQ multiplex PCR. Here the sample spans around 290,000 clones, about 89% being singletons. Sample: peripheral blood. These TCRs come from a woman between 45 and 65 years old who had recovered from COVID-19. The CDR3 runs from the conserved cysteine through the conserved F or W. A D gene is named only where the DNA matches it firmly. Rows may omit the clone size; those that give it use once, few, many or a size class.

j_call v_call clone_size d_call cdr3_nt cdr3_aa
TRBJ2-5 TRBV3-1/TRBV3-2 . TRBD1 TGTGCCAGCAGCCCAACTACAGGGGGAAAGACCCAGTACTTC CASSPTTGGKTQYF
TRBJ2-7 TRBV6-5 . TRBD1 TGTGCCAGCCCAGGACAGGGCCTAGATCGGCAGTACTTC CASPGQGLDRQYF
TRBJ1-1 TRBV3-1/TRBV3-2 . . TGTGCCAGCAGCCAAGAAGCGGGGGGGAGCACTGAAGCTTTCTTT CASSQEAGGSTEAFF
TRBJ1-2 TRBV30 . . TGTGCCTGGAGTGCCGAAAAGAGGGTTACCTATGGCTACACCTTC CAWSAEKRVTYGYTF
TRBJ2-2 TRBV9 . . TGTGCCAGCAGCCCCCACACGAACACCGGGGAGCTGTTTTTT CASSPHTNTGELFF
TRBJ1-1 TRBV7-6 . TRBD1 TGTGCCAGCAGCCATCCGGGACAGGGGATGAACACTGAAGCTTTCTTT CASSHPGQGMNTEAFF
TRBJ1-1 TRBV19 . . TGTGCCAGTAGCGGACAATTGGGGACTGAAGCTTTCTTT CASSGQLGTEAFF
TRBJ2-7 TRBV19 . . TGTGCCAGTAGTTCTCTTCCGGGAGTTTCTCACGAGCAGTACTTC CASSSLPGVSHEQYF
TRBJ1-4 TRBV29-1 . . TGCAGCGCCCTCGGGGGGGACGAGGGCGAAAAACTGTTTTTT CSALGGDEGEKLFF
TRBJ2-1 TRBV27 . TRBD2 TGTGCCAGCAGTGGACTAGCGGCTTACAATGAGCAGTTCTTC CASSGLAAYNEQFF
TRBJ1-5 TRBV5-8 . . TGTGCCAGCAGCCTTTTTAATCAGCCCCAGCATTTT CASSLFNQPQHF
TRBJ2-7 TRBV5-6 . TRBD1 TGTGCCAGCAGCGTTCCCCCGGGACAGGCAACTTACGAGCAGTACTTC CASSVPPGQATYEQYF
TRBJ1-1 TRBV6-5 . TRBD1 TGTGCCAGCAGTTCCCAGGCCGGGACAGGGAGGAAGGTAGCTTTCTTT CASSSQAGTGRKVAFF
TRBJ1-2 TRBV30 . . TGTGCCTGGAGTGTGTTGGCGGGGCAAAATGGCTACACCTTC CAWSVLAGQNGYTF
TRBJ1-1 TRBV2 . . TGTGCCAGCAGTGACCCGGGAGGGGGAGGGGGCACTGAAGCTTTCTTT CASSDPGGGGGTEAFF
TRBJ1-1 TRBV21-1 . . TGTGCCAGCAGCAAAGAGGACCCAGGGTTAGGCACTGAAGCTTTCTTT CASSKEDPGLGTEAFF
TRBJ1-5 TRBV15 . . TGTGCCACCAGCAGTTACGGGGTTTATCAGCCCCAGCATTTT CATSSYGVYQPQHF
TRBJ1-5 TRBV28 . . TGTGCCAGCAGTTTAGGGCTTGTCCAACTTCCCAATCAGCCCCAGCATTTT CASSLGLVQLPNQPQHF
TRBJ1-1 TRBV5-8 . . TGTGCCAGCAGCTCCGGAGTGTTGAACACTGAAGCTTTCTTT CASSSGVLNTEAFF
TRBJ1-3 TRBV28 . . TGTGCCAGCAGTTTAGTTGGACTCAGCTCTGGAAACACCATATATTTT CASSLVGLSSGNTIYF
TRBJ2-2 TRBV5-4 few TRBD1 TGTGCCAGCAGCTGGGATCTACAGGGGGCGCGCACCGGGGAGCTGTTTTTT CASSWDLQGARTGELFF
TRBJ2-2 TRBV29-1 . . TGCAGCGTTTCCGGGATATTAAAGGGAAACACCGGGGAGCTGTTTTTT CSVSGILKGNTGELFF
TRBJ1-1 TRBV7-2 . . TGTGCCAGCAGCTTAGAAGGGGGATTGAACACTGAAGCTTTCTTT CASSLEGGLNTEAFF
TRBJ1-5 TRBV19 . . TGTGCCAGTAGTATAGGGGCAGGGGCCGAGACTAGCAATCAGCCCCAGCATTTT CASSIGAGAETSNQPQHF
TRBJ2-7 TRBV7-9 . . TGTGCCAGCAGCTTAGATTTACGGTACTACGAGCAGTACTTC CASSLDLRYYEQYF
TRBJ1-1 TRBV12-3/TRBV12-4 . . TGTGCCAGCAGTCTGATTCAGGGGACTGAAGCTTTCTTT CASSLIQGTEAFF
TRBJ2-1 TRBV6-6 . . TGTGCCAGCAGTCCCGGGACAAGTCTCCATGAGCAGTTCTTC CASSPGTSLHEQFF
TRBJ2-2 TRBV7-9 . . TGTGCCAGCAGCTTGACAGAATTACCCGGGGAGCTGTTTTTT CASSLTELPGELFF
TRBJ2-7 TRBV5-1 . . TGCGCCAGCAGCTTGATGCAGGAACCCTACGAGCAGTACTTC CASSLMQEPYEQYF
TRBJ2-1 TRBV7-2 few . TGTGCCAGCAGCTTAAGTCGCGGCAGGGGAGGGAATGAGCAGTTCTTC CASSLSRGRGGNEQFF